A selection of T cell receptor beta chains follows, all from one sample in a study of control samples from healthy donors and cancer patients. Profiled with immunoSEQ multiplex PCR; TCRdb holds only in-frame clones, not every one. This sample has some 120,000 clones, with 93% found just once. Sequencing was done on a sample of blood. These receptors came from a man in his thirties or forties in good health. Both conserved end residues are part of each CDR3. D genes are given only for firm matches. Only some rows state a clone size, as once, few, many or a class for expanded clones.

CDR3 protein	CDR3 DNA	D gene	J gene	V gene	clone size
CASSTQSSGETQYF	TGTGCCAGCAGCACACAATCATCAGGGGAGACCCAGTACTTC	-	TRBJ2-5	TRBV3-1/TRBV3-2	-
CASSFGQEIMNTEAFF	TGTGCCAGCAGTTTCGGGCAGGAAATCATGAACACTGAAGCTTTCTTT	-	TRBJ1-1	TRBV28	-
CASSFTPGQGNEKLFF	TGCGCCAGCAGCTTTACGCCGGGACAGGGAAATGAAAAACTGTTTTTT	TRBD1	TRBJ1-4	TRBV5-1	once
CASSLGTGAKEQYF	TGTGCCAGCAGCTTGGGTACAGGGGCCAAGGAGCAGTACTTC	TRBD1	TRBJ2-7	TRBV5-4	-
CAISDFDRTGVDYGYTF	TGTGCCATCAGTGACTTCGACAGGACAGGGGTGGACTATGGCTACACCTTC	TRBD1	TRBJ1-2	TRBV10-3	-
CASSDTGGNRGELFF	TGTGCCAGCAGTGATACAGGGGGAAATCGCGGGGAGCTGTTTTTT	TRBD1	TRBJ2-2	TRBV6-4	-
CASSERGADGYTF	TGCGCCAGCAGTGAGCGGGGGGCTGATGGCTACACCTTC	-	TRBJ1-2	TRBV10-2	-
CASSFQGGTQNGGTQYF	TGTGCCAGCAGCTTTCAAGGGGGGACCCAAAATGGTGGTACGCAGTATTTT	-	TRBJ2-3	TRBV11-2	-
CASSPGWANEKLFF	TGTGCCAGCAGCCCAGGGTGGGCTAATGAAAAACTGTTTTTT	-	TRBJ1-4	TRBV27	-
CASSERGIPSPLHF	TGTGCCAGCAGTGAAAGAGGGATCCCTTCACCCCTCCACTTT	-	TRBJ1-6	TRBV2	-
CAWESVDGDFSYNSPLHF	TGTGCCTGGGAATCCGTCGACGGGGATTTCTCCTATAATTCACCCCTCCACTTT	-	TRBJ1-6	TRBV30	-
CASRRGRTRGDTQYF	TGTGCCAGCAGGAGGGGGAGGACCCGCGGGGATACGCAGTATTTT	-	TRBJ2-3	TRBV2	-
CASGQIAGELFF	TGTGCCAGCGGTCAGATAGCCGGGGAGCTGTTTTTT	-	TRBJ2-2	TRBV6-5	-
CASSLTGRFNYGYTF	TGTGCCAGCAGCTTAACAGGGAGGTTTAACTATGGCTACACCTTC	-	TRBJ1-2	TRBV27	-
CASSPVDSGGQGGDEQFF	TGTGCCAGCAGCCCGGTAGATAGCGGGGGGCAGGGGGGGGATGAGCAGTTCTTC	TRBD2	TRBJ2-1	TRBV4-2	-
CASRRSGGARETQYF	TGTGCCAGCAGGCGTAGCGGGGGGGCGCGGGAGACCCAGTACTTC	TRBD2	TRBJ2-5	TRBV2	-
CAWSVPGAFSNQPQHF	TGTGCCTGGAGTGTACCAGGGGCCTTTAGCAATCAGCCCCAGCATTTT	-	TRBJ1-5	TRBV30	-
CASSSQGRDQPQHF	TGTGCCAGCAGCTCGCAGGGACGAGATCAGCCCCAGCATTTT	-	TRBJ1-5	TRBV3-1/TRBV3-2	few
CASSEAGFGDSGANVLTF	TGTGCCAGCAGTGAAGCGGGTTTTGGGGACTCTGGGGCCAACGTCCTGACTTTC	-	TRBJ2-6	TRBV2	-
CASSYTSDGYTF	TGTGCCAGCAGTTACACCAGCGACGGCTACACCTTC	-	TRBJ1-2	TRBV6-6	-
CASSLRDRSNYEQYF	TGTGCCAGCAGTCTCCGGGACAGATCAAACTACGAGCAGTACTTC	TRBD1	TRBJ2-7	TRBV6-5	-
CASKKTSRSEKLFF	TGTGCCAGCAAGAAAACGAGCCGATCCGAAAAACTGTTTTTT	-	TRBJ1-4	TRBV6-4	-
CASSEWAGRDYGYTF	TGTGCCAGCAGTGAATGGGCAGGGAGGGACTATGGCTACACCTTC	-	TRBJ1-2	TRBV25-1	-
CSVEGGTANTGELFF	TGCAGCGTTGAGGGGGGGACAGCGAACACCGGGGAGCTGTTTTTT	-	TRBJ2-2	TRBV29-1	-
CASSLGRNYGYTF	TGTGCCAGCAGTTTAGGTAGGAACTATGGCTACACCTTC	-	TRBJ1-2	TRBV28	-
CASSEDGDTQYF	TGTGCCAGCAGTGAGGACGGGGATACGCAGTATTTT	-	TRBJ2-3	TRBV6-1	-
CASSLEGTSTREQFF	TGTGCCAGCAGCTTGGAAGGGACTAGCACGAGAGAGCAGTTCTTC	TRBD2	TRBJ2-1	TRBV5-5	-
CASSYSDEAHEQFF	TGTGCCAGCAGTTACTCCGATGAGGCCCATGAGCAGTTCTTC	-	TRBJ2-1	TRBV6-6	-
CASSQGQLNQPQHF	TGCGCCAGCAGCCAAGGACAGCTAAATCAGCCCCAGCATTTT	-	TRBJ1-5	TRBV4-1	few
CASELRDSDMNTEAFF	TGTGCCAGCGAACTCCGGGACTCCGATATGAACACTGAAGCTTTCTTT	-	TRBJ1-1	TRBV21-1	-
CASSSSQGAGQPQHF	TGTGCCAGTAGTTCCTCCCAGGGGGCAGGTCAGCCCCAGCATTTT	TRBD1	TRBJ1-5	TRBV19	-
CASTWTGNQPQHF	TGTGCCAGCACCTGGACAGGGAATCAGCCCCAGCATTTT	TRBD1	TRBJ1-5	TRBV28	-
CASSMRDSFYGYTF	TGTGCCAGTAGTATGCGGGACAGCTTCTATGGCTACACCTTC	TRBD1	TRBJ1-2	TRBV19	-
CASSPYRESDEQYF	TGCGCCAGCAGCCCCTATAGAGAGAGCGACGAGCAGTACTTC	-	TRBJ2-7	TRBV5-1	-
CASGREQARRQPQHF	TGTGCCAGCGGACGCGAACAGGCGCGCAGGCAGCCCCAGCATTTT	-	TRBJ1-5	TRBV2	-
CASSEASSNYYGYTF	TGTGCCAGCAGTGAAGCAAGCTCCAACTACTATGGCTACACCTTC	-	TRBJ1-2	TRBV28	-
CASSELGVRYSYNEQFF	TGTGCCAGCAGTGAATTGGGGGTCCGCTACTCCTACAATGAGCAGTTCTTC	-	TRBJ2-1	TRBV25-1	-
CASSPLTGSSYNEQFF	TGTGCCAGCAGCCCCTTAACAGGCAGCTCCTACAATGAGCAGTTCTTC	-	TRBJ2-1	TRBV28	-
CASSGGPWFADYGYTF	TGTGCCAGCAGCGGAGGGCCATGGTTCGCGGACTATGGCTACACCTTC	-	TRBJ1-2	TRBV9	-
CASSWGGNQPQHF	TGTGCCAGCAGTTGGGGGGGGAATCAGCCCCAGCATTTT	-	TRBJ1-5	TRBV27	-
CASSVYRTSSYNSPLHF	TGTGCCAGCAGTGTATACAGGACCAGCTCCTATAATTCACCCCTCCACTTT	-	TRBJ1-6	TRBV9	-
CASSLMGLGDRGNTGELFF	TGTGCCAGCAGCTTAATGGGGCTAGGGGACAGGGGGAACACCGGGGAGCTGTTTTTT	TRBD1	TRBJ2-2	TRBV7-3	once
CASTPTGGRETQYF	TGTGCCAGTACTCCAACAGGGGGCCGTGAGACCCAGTACTTC	TRBD1	TRBJ2-5	TRBV19	-
CASSEGRALGGYTF	TGTGCCAGCAGCGAGGGTAGGGCGCTGGGGGGCTACACCTTC	-	TRBJ1-2	TRBV6-4	-
CASSESRARHNEQFF	TGTGCCAGCAGTGAGAGTAGGGCCAGGCACAATGAGCAGTTCTTC	-	TRBJ2-1	TRBV6-1	once
CASSYSQGLSGNTIYF	TGTGCCAGCAGTTACTCACAGGGCCTCTCTGGAAACACCATATATTTT	-	TRBJ1-3	TRBV6-5	-
CASSSLGGSDTQYF	TGTGCCAGCAGCTCCCTGGGGGGGAGTGATACGCAGTATTTT	TRBD2	TRBJ2-3	TRBV28	-
CASSQTSLGTGELFF	TGTGCCAGCAGCCAAACTAGTTTGGGGACCGGGGAGCTGTTTTTT	-	TRBJ2-2	TRBV16	-
CASSFVALEQFF	TGTGCCAGCAGCTTCGTAGCCCTTGAGCAGTTCTTC	-	TRBJ2-1	TRBV13	-
CASSYRTVNTEAFF	TGCGCCAGCAGCTACAGGACGGTGAACACTGAAGCTTTCTTT	-	TRBJ1-1	TRBV5-1	once
CASSLARYITEAFF	TGTGCCAGCAGCTTGGCCCGGTACATCACTGAAGCTTTCTTT	-	TRBJ1-1	TRBV5-8	-
CASSAGWGRNYGYTF	TGTGCCAGCAGCGCTGGGTGGGGACGGAACTATGGCTACACCTTC	-	TRBJ1-2	TRBV9	-
CASSDPAMGAYGYTF	TGTGCCAGCAGTGACCCCGCGATGGGAGCATATGGCTACACCTTC	-	TRBJ1-2	TRBV6-1	once
CASSQSRGNSPLHF	TGTGCCAGTAGCCAATCGAGGGGCAACTCACCCCTCCACTTT	-	TRBJ1-6	TRBV19	few
CASSEEEKLFF	TGTGCCAGCAGTGAAGAGGAAAAACTGTTTTTT	-	TRBJ1-4	TRBV2	-
CASSRREALGSPLHF	TGTGCCAGCAGTCGAAGAGAGGCGTTGGGTTCACCCCTCCACTTT	-	TRBJ1-6	TRBV6-5	-